The clone carrying this T cell receptor (beta chain) was counted ten times or more. Time point given: pre-sensitization, week 0. Specified treatment: therapeutic diphenylcyclopropenone sensitization with weekly scalp DPC. MiXCR was run by TCRdb on the RACE reads, yielding one entry per CDR3 protein. The sample has 40,000 or so distinct CDR3 sequences; about 10% are singletons. The CDR3 has 16 residues. The germline V gene has CDR1 SGHVS and CDR2 FNYEAQ. With V trimmed by 6 bases and J by 4 bases, 7 bases remained unmatched. This specimen belongs to a study of human T cells and chemical hapten exposure.

This TCR was sampled from a young man with alopecia areata. Some clones in this sample may be carry-over from other donors' samples. The sequences come from whole blood, collected in connection with sensitization to the hapten diphenylcyclopropenone (DPC). The rearrangement joins TRBV7-6 to TRBJ2-3, with 13 nucleotides matching TRBD2. In DNA form, the CDR3 reads TGTGCCAGCAGTCCAACTAGCGGGGGGGCACCAGATACGCAGTATTTT. It encodes CASSPTSGGAPDTQYF.